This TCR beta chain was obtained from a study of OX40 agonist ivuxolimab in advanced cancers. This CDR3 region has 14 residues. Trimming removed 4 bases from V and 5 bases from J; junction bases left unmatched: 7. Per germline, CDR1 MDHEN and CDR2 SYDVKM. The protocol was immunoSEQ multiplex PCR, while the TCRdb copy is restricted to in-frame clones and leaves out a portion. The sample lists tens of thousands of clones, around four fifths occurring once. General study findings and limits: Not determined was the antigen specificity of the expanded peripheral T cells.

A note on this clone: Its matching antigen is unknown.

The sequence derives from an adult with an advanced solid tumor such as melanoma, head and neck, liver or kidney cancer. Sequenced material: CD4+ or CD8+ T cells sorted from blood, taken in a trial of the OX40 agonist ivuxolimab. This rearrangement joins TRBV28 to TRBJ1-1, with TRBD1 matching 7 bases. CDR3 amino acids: CASSSFKGATEAFF. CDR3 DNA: TGTGCCAGCAGTTCCTTTAAGGGGGCGACTGAAGCTTTCTTT.